This TCR beta chain was recorded in a study of early T cells in non-severe SARS-CoV-2 infection. Background on the study: Sequenced material consisted of bulk RNA (from unsorted whole blood), and chains were unpaired.

TCRdb used MiXCR to reprocess the 5' RACE reads, holding one entry per CDR3 protein. The sample yields tens of thousands of distinct CDR3 sequences, roughly an eighth seen once. This clonotype was picked up a small number of times. The CDR3 contains 14 residues. Germline V gene lookup returns CDR1 SGHDT and CDR2 YYEEEE. V was trimmed by 3 bases and J by 3 bases, leaving 13 bases between them. Sequencing was carried out using whole blood. This clonotype was obtained from an adult who was a healthcare worker with PCR-confirmed SARS-CoV-2 infection or an uninfected control (not recorded which). The chain is built from TRBV5-6 and TRBJ2-7; D call uncertain. For the CDR3, the DNA is TGTGCCAGCAGCTCATTGACCGGCCTCTACGAGCAGTACTTC. As protein: CASSSLTGLYEQYF.